The T cell receptor beta chain described here comes from a study of graft-versus-host responses after intestinal transplantation. Study in general: Grafts were multivisceral, liver-intestinal, or isolated intestinal. Each recipient received anti-thymocyte globulin induction, then tacrolimus and steroids for two to three years. General study points: With peak circulating GvH clone levels came an association with early post-transplant HvG declines.

This CDR3 spans 14 amino acids. The V gene's germline CDR1 is WSHSY and CDR2 SAAADI. V was trimmed by 8 bases and J by 2 bases, leaving 16 bases between them. Graft specimens yielded both intraepithelial and lamina propria lymphocytes. TCRdb's table, derived via immunoSEQ multiplex PCR, lists solely in-frame clones and lacks some. The repertoire consists of roughly 16,000 clones, with about 61% occurring once and the leading ten covering about 13%. This clone was seen a handful of times. Antigen specificity is unknown. This TCR came from a human patient who received an intestinal transplant, so some T cells may come from the graft donor. Sample: ileum tissue, taken 524 days after transplant. The chain carries TRBV10-2 and TRBJ2-7; D unclear. The CDR3 reads CASASYGLTYEQYF. CDR3 in DNA: TGCGCCAGCGCTTCGTACGGTTTAACCTACGAGCAGTACTTC.